This TCR beta chain was recovered during a study of shared clonotypes between healthy human individuals. The healthy adult donors were HIV-negative and reported no recent acute infections or vaccinations. Per sorted-subset replicate PCR, input was roughly 200 ng DNA, representing about 29,000 T cell genomes. The table came from immunoSEQ multiplex PCR; TCRdb's copy has only in-frame clones and leaves some out. The table shows 800,000 to 1,200,000 clones, with around 78% occurring only once. The CDR3 sequence is 14 residues long. CDR1 and CDR2 from the germline V gene are SGHRS and YFSETQ. The V and J ends lost 7 bases and 0 bases respectively, with 14 bases between them.

This chain joins TRBV5-1 and TRBJ2-7; D gene unclear. The sequencing input was memory CD4+ T cells from PBMCs. Subset denoted: CD45RA-negative fraction. This receptor was identified in a man younger than 35 in good health. Some clones in this sample may be carry-over from other donors' samples. The CDR3 region has the DNA TGCGCCAGCCGTGGGCAGTCTAGCTCCTACGAGCAGTACTTC. The encoded protein is CASRGQSSSYEQYF.